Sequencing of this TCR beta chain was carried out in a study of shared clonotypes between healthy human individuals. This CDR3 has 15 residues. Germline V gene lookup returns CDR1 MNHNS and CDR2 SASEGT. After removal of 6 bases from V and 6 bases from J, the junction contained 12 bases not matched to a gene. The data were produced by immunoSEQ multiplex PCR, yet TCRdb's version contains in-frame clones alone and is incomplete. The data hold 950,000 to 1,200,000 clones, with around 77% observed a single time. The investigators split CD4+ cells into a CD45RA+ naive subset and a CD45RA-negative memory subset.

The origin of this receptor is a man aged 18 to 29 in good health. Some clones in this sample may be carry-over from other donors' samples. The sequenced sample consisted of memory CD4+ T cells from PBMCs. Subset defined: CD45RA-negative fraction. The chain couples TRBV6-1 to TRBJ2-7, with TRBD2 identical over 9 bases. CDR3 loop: CASSDWSAGGGEQYF. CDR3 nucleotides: TGTGCCAGCAGCGACTGGTCGGCGGGAGGGGGCGAGCAGTACTTC.